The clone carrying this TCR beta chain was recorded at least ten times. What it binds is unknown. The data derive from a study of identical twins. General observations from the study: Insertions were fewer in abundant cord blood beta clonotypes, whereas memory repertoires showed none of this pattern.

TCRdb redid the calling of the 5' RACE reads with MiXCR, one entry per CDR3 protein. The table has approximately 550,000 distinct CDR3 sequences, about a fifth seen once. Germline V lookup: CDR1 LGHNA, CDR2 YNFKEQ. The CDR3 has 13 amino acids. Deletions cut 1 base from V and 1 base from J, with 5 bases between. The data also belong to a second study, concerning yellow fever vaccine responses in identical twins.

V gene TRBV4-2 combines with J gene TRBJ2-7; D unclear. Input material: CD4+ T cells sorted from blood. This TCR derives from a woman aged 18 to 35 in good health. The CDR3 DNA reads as TGTGCCAGCAGCCAAGCGCGTTCCTACGAGCAGTACTTC. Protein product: CASSQARSYEQYF.